This TCR beta chain was recorded in a study of T cell repertoires in cytomegalovirus infection. Study details: It was the public TCR beta signatures that indicated both CMV infection and matching HLA type.

MiXCR, run by TCRdb on the reads, gives a single entry per CDR3 protein. The sample lists about 360,000 distinct CDR3 sequences, just under 35% occurring once. General study findings and limits: Cumulative public TCR beta family frequency identified CMV carriers with the relevant HLA. The ex vivo response showed dominance by HLA-C-restricted CMV-specific TCR beta clonotypes.

CDR3 length: 14 amino acids. In germline, CDR1 is SGHTA, CDR2 FQGNSA. The germline V and J ends were trimmed by 1 base and 5 bases, with 9 bases remaining between them. At least ten counts were recorded for this clonotype. No antigen is known for it. The J gene is TRBJ1-5, the V gene TRBV7-2; D uncertain. The source was cultured PBMCs, collected from culture after CMV antigen stimulation. This TCR was recovered from a human donor in good health (CMV status not recorded). Some clones in this sample may be carry-over from other donors' samples. The CDR3 loop is CASSLGRKDQPQHF. For the CDR3, the DNA is TGTGCCAGCAGCTTAGGGCGAAAGGATCAGCCCCAGCATTTT. Full variable domain (rest looked up from reference TRBV7-2 and TRBJ1-5): GAGVSQSPSNKVTEKGKDVELRCDPISGHTALYWYRQSLGQGLEFLIYFQGNSAPDKSGLPSDRFSAERTGGSVSTLTIQRTQQEDSAVYLCASSLGRKDQPQHFGDGTRLSIL.